Listed below are T cell receptor beta chains from one sample, sequenced in a study of blood T cell repertoires in COVID-19. Assay used: immunoSEQ multiplex PCR; TCRdb lists only in-frame clones, some missing. The sample carries just under 70,000 clones, about nine tenths recorded once. The sequenced material came from peripheral blood. The receptors were gathered from a man aged 30-40 years with acute or convalescent COVID-19. Both conserved end residues are part of each CDR3. Each record gives: CDR3 DNA, CDR3 protein, D gene, J gene, V gene, clone size. The D gene is left open where the match is weak. For some rows the clone size is stated as once, few or many, or as a class when expanded; others skip it.

cdr3_nt: TGTGCCAGCAGCATCCATGACGGGGGGATCTACGAGCAGTACTTC
cdr3_aa: CASSIHDGGIYEQYF
d_call: TRBD2
j_call: TRBJ2-7
v_call: TRBV9
clone_size: .

cdr3_nt: TGTGGGGGAGGCGTGAACACTGAAGCTTTCTTT
cdr3_aa: CGGGVNTEAFF
d_call: .
j_call: TRBJ1-1
v_call: TRBV30
clone_size: .

cdr3_nt: TGTGCCACCAGTGATCCGGGACAGGGGGCAACAGATACGCAGTATTTT
cdr3_aa: CATSDPGQGATDTQYF
d_call: TRBD1
j_call: TRBJ2-3
v_call: TRBV24-1
clone_size: .

cdr3_nt: TGCGCCAGCAGCCTCGGGGCACTAGCGGGAGGCGCAGAGACCCAGTACTTC
cdr3_aa: CASSLGALAGGAETQYF
d_call: TRBD2
j_call: TRBJ2-5
v_call: TRBV5-1
clone_size: .

cdr3_nt: TGTGCCAGCAGCCAAGTTATATGGACTAGCGGGAGAGGCGAGCAGTACTTC
cdr3_aa: CASSQVIWTSGRGEQYF
d_call: TRBD2
j_call: TRBJ2-7
v_call: TRBV14
clone_size: .

cdr3_nt: TGTGCCAGCAGGAGTACAGGGCCGCATGAAAAACTGTTTTTT
cdr3_aa: CASRSTGPHEKLFF
d_call: .
j_call: TRBJ1-4
v_call: TRBV27
clone_size: .

cdr3_nt: TGTGCCAGCAGCTCGACTAGCGGGATTAATGAGCAGTTCTTC
cdr3_aa: CASSSTSGINEQFF
d_call: TRBD2
j_call: TRBJ2-1
v_call: TRBV7-9
clone_size: .

cdr3_nt: TGTGCCAGCAGGCCGGGTTACACTGAAGCTTTCTTT
cdr3_aa: CASRPGYTEAFF
d_call: .
j_call: TRBJ1-1
v_call: TRBV2
clone_size: .

cdr3_nt: TGTGCCAGCAGCTCTATCTCAGCGGGGGAGGCTCCCGGGGAGCTGTTTTTT
cdr3_aa: CASSSISAGEAPGELFF
d_call: TRBD2
j_call: TRBJ2-2
v_call: TRBV7-3
clone_size: .

cdr3_nt: TGTGCCAGCAGTCCTTATAGACAGGGCGATGAGCAGTTCTTC
cdr3_aa: CASSPYRQGDEQFF
d_call: TRBD1
j_call: TRBJ2-1
v_call: TRBV2
clone_size: .

cdr3_nt: TGTGCCAGCAGCCGTCTAGCGGGAGCCGAGCAGTACTTC
cdr3_aa: CASSRLAGAEQYF
d_call: TRBD2
j_call: TRBJ2-7
v_call: TRBV3-1/TRBV3-2
clone_size: .

cdr3_nt: TGTGCCAGCCGGGACGGGAGGGATACGCAGTATTTT
cdr3_aa: CASRDGRDTQYF
d_call: TRBD2
j_call: TRBJ2-3
v_call: TRBV7-2
clone_size: once

cdr3_nt: TGTGCCAGCAGTGAGGGGGGGGCAGATACGCAGTATTTT
cdr3_aa: CASSEGGADTQYF
d_call: TRBD2
j_call: TRBJ2-3
v_call: TRBV2
clone_size: .

cdr3_nt: TGTGCCAGCAGCTTACAGAATGAGCAGTTCTTC
cdr3_aa: CASSLQNEQFF
d_call: .
j_call: TRBJ2-1
v_call: TRBV11-2
clone_size: .

cdr3_nt: TGTGCCAGCAGCTTAGTTGTTGGGCTCGGGGAGCTGTTTTTT
cdr3_aa: CASSLVVGLGELFF
d_call: .
j_call: TRBJ2-2
v_call: TRBV7-9
clone_size: .

cdr3_nt: TGTGCCAGCATTCGGGACAGGGGGCACACCGGGGAGCTGTTTTTT
cdr3_aa: CASIRDRGHTGELFF
d_call: TRBD1
j_call: TRBJ2-2
v_call: TRBV28
clone_size: .

cdr3_nt: TGTGCCAGCAGCGTAGGGGGCCGGACAGGGGGTACAGATACGCAGTATTTT
cdr3_aa: CASSVGGRTGGTDTQYF
d_call: TRBD1
j_call: TRBJ2-3
v_call: TRBV9
clone_size: few

cdr3_nt: TGTGCCCTAAAACTCGGGACTATCCTCACAGATACGCAGTATTTT
cdr3_aa: CALKLGTILTDTQYF
d_call: .
j_call: TRBJ2-3
v_call: TRBV7-5
clone_size: .

cdr3_nt: TGTGCCAGCAGCAACCTAGCGGGAGCTAGCACAGATACGCAGTATTTT
cdr3_aa: CASSNLAGASTDTQYF
d_call: TRBD2
j_call: TRBJ2-3
v_call: TRBV7-2
clone_size: .

cdr3_nt: TGTGCCAGCAGCTTTAAAGGGAGGGAGACCGGGGAGCTGTTTTTT
cdr3_aa: CASSFKGRETGELFF
d_call: TRBD2
j_call: TRBJ2-2
v_call: TRBV7-2
clone_size: few

cdr3_nt: TGTGCCAGCTCACCCGGGGGAGAAAAACTGTTTTTT
cdr3_aa: CASSPGGEKLFF
d_call: .
j_call: TRBJ1-4
v_call: TRBV18
clone_size: .

cdr3_nt: TGTGCCAGCAGAGACGACAGTGAGAATTCACCCCTCCACTTT
cdr3_aa: CASRDDSENSPLHF
d_call: .
j_call: TRBJ1-6
v_call: TRBV2
clone_size: once

cdr3_nt: TGTGCCAGCAGTCAAAGGAGGGCCGGGGAGCTGTTTTTT
cdr3_aa: CASSQRRAGELFF
d_call: .
j_call: TRBJ2-2
v_call: TRBV27
clone_size: .

cdr3_nt: TGTGCCAGCAGCTTTAGAGACACTGAAGCTTTCTTT
cdr3_aa: CASSFRDTEAFF
d_call: .
j_call: TRBJ1-1
v_call: TRBV5-6
clone_size: .

cdr3_nt: TGCGCCAGCAGCTTGCCCGGGACTGCCTACAATGAGCAGTTCTTC
cdr3_aa: CASSLPGTAYNEQFF
d_call: .
j_call: TRBJ2-1
v_call: TRBV5-1
clone_size: .

cdr3_nt: TGTGCCACCAGTACTAGCGGGAGGACAACATACAATGAGCAGTTCTTC
cdr3_aa: CATSTSGRTTYNEQFF
d_call: TRBD2
j_call: TRBJ2-1
v_call: TRBV15
clone_size: .

cdr3_nt: TGTGCCAGCACCTTGGGGGGGGCCGGCGGGGAGCTGTTTTTT
cdr3_aa: CASTLGGAGGELFF
d_call: .
j_call: TRBJ2-2
v_call: TRBV28
clone_size: .

cdr3_nt: TGTGCCAGCAATAGGGACAAGAATGAAAAACTGTTTTTT
cdr3_aa: CASNRDKNEKLFF
d_call: .
j_call: TRBJ1-4
v_call: TRBV2
clone_size: .

cdr3_nt: TGTGCCAGCAGTCCGACAGGGGTCTACACAGATACGCAGTATTTT
cdr3_aa: CASSPTGVYTDTQYF
d_call: TRBD1
j_call: TRBJ2-3
v_call: TRBV28
clone_size: .

cdr3_nt: TGTGCCATCAGTGAGGAACCAGCGGGAGGGCCTAAGGATGAGCAGTTCTTC
cdr3_aa: CAISEEPAGGPKDEQFF
d_call: TRBD2
j_call: TRBJ2-1
v_call: TRBV10-3
clone_size: .

cdr3_nt: TGTGCCACCAGTGGACAGGGACGTAGCTATGGCTACACCTTC
cdr3_aa: CATSGQGRSYGYTF
d_call: TRBD1
j_call: TRBJ1-2
v_call: TRBV24-1
clone_size: once

cdr3_nt: TGCACCAGCAGCCTCGGGACAGGCGTTGCAACCTACTACCTAACAGATACGCAGTATTTT
cdr3_aa: CTSSLGTGVATYYLTDTQYF
d_call: .
j_call: TRBJ2-3
v_call: TRBV1
clone_size: once

cdr3_nt: TGTGCCAGCAGCCAGGAGGTCCCCTACAATGAGCAGTTCTTC
cdr3_aa: CASSQEVPYNEQFF
d_call: .
j_call: TRBJ2-1
v_call: TRBV7-2
clone_size: .

cdr3_nt: TGCAGCGTTGAACAGGGGACCGCAGATACGCAGTATTTT
cdr3_aa: CSVEQGTADTQYF
d_call: .
j_call: TRBJ2-3
v_call: TRBV29-1
clone_size: .

cdr3_nt: TGTGCCAGCAGTTTGAGGGGACAGAACAATGAGCAGTTCTTC
cdr3_aa: CASSLRGQNNEQFF
d_call: TRBD1
j_call: TRBJ2-1
v_call: TRBV27
clone_size: few